These T cell receptor beta chains were read from a single sample in a study of a mutant IDH1 vaccine in newly diagnosed glioma. TCRdb's table, derived via immunoSEQ multiplex PCR, lists solely in-frame clones and lacks some. Of approximately 70,000 clones in the sample, just over 85% were seen once. The sample consisted of PBMCs, taken from a glioma patient treated with radiotherapy, temozolomide or both. These receptor sequences come from a man aged 30 to 45 with glioma. The CDR3 runs from the conserved cysteine through the conserved F or W. The D gene is left open where the match is weak. The size field is filled for only some rows; it gives once, few, many or a size class.

V gene	clone size	D gene	J gene	CDR3 protein	CDR3 DNA
TRBV14	NA	NA	TRBJ2-1	CASSQQGWMGNEQFF	TGTGCCAGCAGCCAGCAGGGGTGGATGGGCAATGAGCAGTTCTTC
TRBV2	NA	NA	TRBJ2-1	CASSDGGRNEQFF	TGTGCCAGCAGTGATGGCGGTCGGAATGAGCAGTTCTTC
TRBV6-5	NA	NA	TRBJ1-2	CASRRTAVNYGYTF	TGTGCCAGCAGGAGGACAGCAGTTAACTATGGCTACACCTTC
TRBV7-9	NA	TRBD1	TRBJ2-7	CASSPRQGRYEQYF	TGTGCCAGCAGCCCCCGACAGGGGAGGTACGAGCAGTACTTC
TRBV6-4	NA	TRBD2	TRBJ2-1	CASSDLAGSYNEQFF	TGTGCCAGCAGTGACCTAGCGGGGTCCTACAATGAGCAGTTCTTC
TRBV2	few	TRBD1	TRBJ1-2	CASSDRGDGYTF	TGTGCCAGCAGTGACAGGGGGGATGGCTACACCTTC
TRBV5-1	NA	NA	TRBJ2-2	CASSLGEEVFF	TGCGCCAGCAGCTTGGGGGAGGAGGTGTTTTTT
TRBV29-1	NA	TRBD2	TRBJ2-1	CSVEEAISGGLGNEQFF	TGCAGCGTTGAAGAAGCCATTAGCGGGGGATTGGGAAATGAGCAGTTCTTC
TRBV25-1	NA	NA	TRBJ1-2	CASRARVGQNYGYTF	TGTGCCAGCAGGGCGCGAGTCGGACAGAACTATGGCTACACCTTC
TRBV25-1	once	TRBD1	TRBJ2-4	CASSELGQGLAKNIQYF	TGTGCCAGCAGTGAACTCGGACAGGGACTAGCCAAAAACATTCAGTACTTC
TRBV28	NA	NA	TRBJ1-5	CASSLRLNQPQHF	TGTGCCAGCAGTTTACGTTTGAATCAGCCCCAGCATTTT
TRBV6-5	NA	TRBD1	TRBJ1-2	CASSYRGGHYGYTF	TGTGCCAGCAGTTATAGAGGGGGCCACTATGGCTACACCTTC
TRBV6-1	NA	TRBD1	TRBJ1-1	CASSRTGTEAFF	TGTGCCAGCAGCCGGACAGGCACTGAAGCTTTCTTT
TRBV5-8	NA	NA	TRBJ2-4	CASSLEPKNIQYF	TGTGCCAGCAGCTTGGAGCCCAAAAACATTCAGTACTTC
TRBV19	NA	TRBD1	TRBJ2-1	CASSTKGTGVLTVPGNEQFF	TGTGCCAGTAGTACCAAAGGGACAGGGGTCCTCACAGTCCCGGGCAATGAGCAGTTCTTC
TRBV18	NA	TRBD1	TRBJ2-7	CASSPQRLGTGFYEQYF	TGTGCCAGCTCACCACAACGACTCGGGACAGGGTTTTACGAGCAGTACTTC
TRBV20-1	once	NA	TRBJ2-5	CSPVTQETQYF	TGCAGTCCCGTCACCCAAGAGACCCAGTACTTC
TRBV5-1	few	NA	TRBJ1-1	CASSSNMNTEAFF	TGCGCCAGCAGCTCCAACATGAACACTGAAGCTTTCTTT
TRBV25-1	NA	TRBD1	TRBJ1-6	CASSGTGRDNSPLHF	TGTGCCAGCAGTGGGACAGGGAGGGACAATTCACCCCTCCACTTT
TRBV5-1	NA	NA	TRBJ1-1	CASSLDPGGNTEAFF	TGCGCCAGCAGCTTGGACCCGGGGGGGAACACTGAAGCTTTCTTT
TRBV14	NA	NA	TRBJ2-2	CASSHWTSGTGELFF	TGTGCCAGCAGCCATTGGACGTCGGGCACCGGGGAGCTGTTTTTT
TRBV5-1	NA	TRBD1	TRBJ2-2	CASRDRDVSNTGELFF	TGCGCCAGCCGGGACAGAGATGTATCTAACACCGGGGAGCTGTTTTTT
TRBV6-6	NA	NA	TRBJ2-1	CASSYLPDRYEQFF	TGTGCCAGCAGTTACCTACCCGACCGATATGAGCAGTTCTTC
TRBV7-2	NA	NA	TRBJ1-6	CASSLQLHNSPLHF	TGTGCCAGCAGCTTACAGCTCCATAATTCACCCCTCCACTTT
TRBV21-1	NA	NA	TRBJ2-7	CASSKALKQGVYEQYF	TGTGCCAGCAGCAAAGCGTTGAAACAGGGGGTCTACGAGCAGTACTTC
TRBV7-9	NA	NA	TRBJ2-7	CASSLHREEQYF	TGTGCCAGCAGCTTACACAGGGAAGAGCAGTACTTC